This entry lists 28 T cell receptor beta chains sequenced from one sample in a study of T cells in Graves' hyperthyroidism and ophthalmopathy. Amplification targeted TCR beta CDR3 regions from RNA transcripts. The HTBI primer set drove a first-round RT-PCR of the TCR CDR3. Via MiXCR, TCRdb re-called the multiplex PCR reads, giving one row per CDR3 protein. The sample has a few hundred thousand distinct CDR3 sequences; about a sixth are singletons. The source material was blood. The receptors originated from a middle-aged woman with Graves' ophthalmopathy.

This rearrangement joins TRBV5-4 to TRBJ2-7; either TRBD1 or TRBD2 may supply D (5 bases each). Germline CDR1 is SGHNT and CDR2 is YYREEE (reference sequence). There are 14 residues in the CDR3. V lost 3 bases and J lost 0, with 10 bases in between. The CDR3 nucleotides are TGTGCCAGCAGCTCCTGGGACGGCTCCTACGAGCAGTACTTC. It codes for CASSSWDGSYEQYF.

This clonotype has ten or more counts. V gene TRBV7-8 combines with J gene TRBJ2-5; TRBD1 matches 8 bases. The V and J ends lost 8 bases and 2 bases, in that order; junction bases with no gene match: 1. This CDR3 contains 12 residues. Germline V lookup: CDR1 SGHVS, CDR2 FQNEAQ. The CDR3 loop is CASRTGQETQYF. As DNA, the CDR3 is TGTGCCAGCCGGACAGGGCAAGAGACCCAGTACTTC.

This clonotype showed up just a few times. The chain joins TRBV5-1 to TRBJ2-1, with a possible D match to TRBD2 (5 bases). The CDR3 loop spans 16 amino acids. Trimming stripped 1 base from V and 0 bases from J, with 11 bases between. From germline, CDR1 is SGHRS and CDR2 YFSETQ. Here the CDR3 reads CASSLSSGSSYNEQFF. CDR3 bases: TGCGCCAGCAGCTTGTCCAGCGGCTCCTCCTACAATGAGCAGTTCTTC.

The sample holds many counts of this clonotype. This chain connects TRBV7-9 to TRBJ2-1; TRBD2 matches at 11 bases. V dropped 5 bases and J dropped 4; count of bases not matched to a gene: 13. The CDR3 runs 18 residues. Germline lookup yields CDR1 SEHNR and CDR2 FQNEAQ (reference sequence). CDR3: CASSPPVYGTSGYNEQFF. DNA for the CDR3: TGTGCCAGCAGCCCCCCCGTGTACGGGACTAGCGGATACAATGAGCAGTTCTTC.

Comment on this clonotype: One end of the junction fails to match germline, which may point to a read error. The rearrangement uses TRBV7-2 and TRBJ2-7; D could derive from TRBD1 or TRBD2 (5 bases each). Looked up from germline, CDR1 is SGHTA and CDR2 is FQGNSA. This CDR3 comprises 15 residues. The CDR3 protein is CASNLNRGAPYEQYF. The CDR3 region has the DNA TGTGCCAGCAACTTAAACCGGGGCGCGCCCTACGAGCAGTACTTC.

This chain connects TRBV4-2 to TRBJ1-4; a possible D gene is TRBD1 (6 bases). V lost 0 bases to trimming and J lost 5 bases, with 16 bases between them. Germline lookup yields CDR1 LGHNA and CDR2 YNFKEQ. The CDR3 consists of 17 residues. CDR3 sequence (DNA): TGTGCCAGCAGCCAAGAAGGGGGTCCCTCGAGAAATGAAAAACTGTTTTTT. Its protein product is CASSQEGGPSRNEKLFF.

V is TRBV27 and J is TRBJ1-6; D uncertain. V was trimmed by 6 bases and J by 7 bases, leaving 16 bases between them. The CDR3 has 15 amino acids. Looked up from germline, CDR1 is MNHEY and CDR2 is SMNVEV (reference sequence). CDR3 in DNA: TGTGCCAGCAGACCCGAGGTAGCCAGCAATTCACCCCTCCACTTT. Translating gives CASRPEVASNSPLHF.

This clonotype was seen many times. The chain combines TRBV20-1 with TRBJ2-7; perhaps TRBD1 as D (6 bases). The V gene's germline CDR1 is DFQATT and CDR2 SNEGSKA (reference sequence). The CDR3 has 13 amino acids. Trimming left V 6 bases short and J 3 bases short, with 15 bases between. The chain's CDR3 is CSAIPQGHYEQYF. The CDR3 DNA reads as TGCAGTGCCATTCCCCAGGGGCACTACGAGCAGTACTTC.

This rearrangement joins TRBV29-1 to TRBJ2-1; D possibly corresponds to TRBD1 (5 bases). The germline CDR1 and CDR2 sequences are SQVTM and ANQGSEA. V shed 4 bases and J shed 0 bases, with 7 bases lying between them. CDR3 size: 13 residues. In nucleotides, the CDR3 is TGCAGCGTTGTAGGGGACTCCTACAATGAGCAGTTCTTC. Encoded protein: CSVVGDSYNEQFF.

Many counts were recorded for this clonotype. The CDR3, as DNA: TGTGCCAGCAGCTATACACGAGGGGCGCCTGGCTACACCTTC. Encoded protein: CASSYTRGAPGYTF. The chain carries TRBV28 and TRBJ1-2; D perhaps matches TRBD1 (5 bases). In germline, CDR1 is MDHEN, CDR2 SYDVKM. The CDR3 extends over 14 amino acids. Deletions cut 6 bases from V and 7 bases from J, with 18 bases between.

This clonotype was detected a few times. In DNA, the CDR3 is TGCGCCAGCAGCCCCCCTTTTGGGGAGTCTGGCTACACCTTC. Protein: CASSPPFGESGYTF. The chain couples TRBV5-1 to TRBJ1-2, with unresolved D. Germline lookup yields CDR1 SGHRS and CDR2 YFSETQ. The CDR3 is 14 residues long. V lost 4 bases and J 7 bases, leaving 17 bases between the germline ends.

This clonotype was observed at least ten times. The CDR3 protein is CASSLNGLGGAGELFF. CDR3 nucleotides: TGTGCCAGCAGCTTGAATGGTCTGGGTGGGGCCGGGGAGCTGTTTTTT. The V gene is TRBV5-6, the J gene TRBJ2-2; D unclear. This CDR3 contains 16 residues. The V and J ends lost 1 base and 6 bases respectively, with 16 bases between them. Germline lookup yields CDR1 SGHDT and CDR2 YYEEEE.

This sequence joins TRBV20-1 and TRBJ2-5; 16 positions match TRBD2. The length of the CDR3 is 17 residues. V trimming: 6 bases; J trimming: 2 bases; junction bases outside the gene matches: 9. From germline, CDR1 is DFQATT and CDR2 SNEGSKA (reference sequence). Here the CDR3 reads CSAPPGLAGGPQETQYF. CDR3 nucleotide sequence: TGCAGTGCGCCCCCGGGACTAGCGGGGGGGCCTCAAGAGACCCAGTACTTC.

This clonotype showed up just a few times. DNA of the CDR3: TGTGCCAGCAGTTACACTTCTAGGACTGAAGCTTTCTTT. Its translation is CASSYTSRTEAFF. The chain recombines TRBV6-2 or TRBV6-3 with TRBJ1-1; unclear D gene. Germline V lookup: CDR1 MNHEY, CDR2 SVGEGT. V gave up 2 bases and J gave up 5 bases, with 9 bases separating them. The CDR3 is 13 amino acids.

This chain connects TRBV12-3 or TRBV12-4 to TRBJ2-1, with 7 bases aligning to TRBD2. The CDR3 is 14 amino acids. V was pared by 6 bases and J by 2 bases, with 4 bases of the junction left unmatched. The CDR3 coding sequence is TGTGCCAGCAGGAAGACTAGCCCCTACAATGAGCAGTTCTTC. Translation: CASRKTSPYNEQFF.

The chain links TRBV12-3 or TRBV12-4 to TRBJ2-1, with 9 bases fitting TRBD1. The ends lost 3 bases at V and 8 bases at J; junction bases unmatched: 8. The CDR3 contains 15 residues. This CDR3 is CASSFRTGESDEQFF. The CDR3 coding sequence is TGTGCCAGCAGTTTTAGGACAGGGGAGAGCGATGAGCAGTTCTTC.

The rearrangement links TRBV27 to TRBJ2-2; D remains ambiguous. CDR1 is MNHEY and CDR2 is SMNVEV in the germline V gene (reference sequence). V shed 3 bases and J shed 6 bases, with 14 bases lying between them. The CDR3 is made up of 15 amino acids. In nucleotides, the CDR3 is TGTGCCAGCAGTTTTTATACTCCTCAGTCCGGGGAGCTGTTTTTT. Its translation is CASSFYTPQSGELFF.

This clonotype was recorded a few times. The chain couples TRBV6-5 to TRBJ2-4, with D unclear. With 6 bases removed from V and 1 base from J, the gap between germline ends came to 10 bases. The CDR3 covers 14 residues. Germline values: CDR1 MNHEY, CDR2 SVGAGI. The CDR3 loop is CASRGGVAKNIQYF. CDR3 DNA: TGTGCCAGCAGGGGTGGGGTGGCCAAAAACATTCAGTACTTC.

The rearrangement joins TRBV20-1 to TRBJ2-4, with 7 bases aligning to TRBD1. The germline V gene has CDR1 DFQATT and CDR2 SNEGSKA (reference sequence). V dropped 2 bases and J dropped 3; count of bases not matched to a gene: 10. The length of the CDR3 is 16 residues. In nucleotides, the CDR3 is TGCAGTGCTAGAAAGGGACAGTCGGGTGGCAAAAACATTCAGTACTTC. It codes for CSARKGQSGGKNIQYF.

This clonotype was observed at least ten times. The chain has TRBV28 and TRBJ1-5, with D unclear. V shed 6 bases and J shed 5 bases, with 8 bases lying between them. The CDR3 is 12 residues long. Germline CDR1 and CDR2: MDHEN and SYDVKM. CDR3 region: CASRTYYQPQHF. The CDR3 DNA is TGTGCCAGCAGGACATACTATCAGCCCCAGCATTTT. Using reference TRBV28 and TRBJ1-5 for the parts outside the CDR3, the full variable domain is DVKVTQSSRYLVKRTGEKVFLECVQDMDHENMFWYRQDPGLGLRLIYFSYDVKMKEKGDIPEGYSVSREKKERFSLILESASTNQTSMYLCASRTYYQPQHFGDGTRLSIL.

The V gene is TRBV7-3, the J gene TRBJ2-5; D might be TRBD2 (6 bases). CDR3 length: 15 residues. Germline assignment: CDR1 SGHTA and CDR2 FQGTGA. V shed 2 bases and J shed 5 bases, with 15 bases lying between them. CDR3 DNA: TGTGCCAGCAGCTTACAGCCCGGAGGGTTGGAGACCCAGTACTTC. It encodes CASSLQPGGLETQYF. Filled out from reference TRBV7-3 and TRBJ2-5, the complete variable domain reads GAGVSQTPSNKVTEKGKYVELRCDPISGHTALYWYRQSLGQGPEFLIYFQGTGAADDSGLPNDRFFAVRPEGSVSTLKIQRTERGDSAVYLCASSLQPGGLETQYFGPGTRLLVL.

In its sample, this clonotype was seen many times. The chain links TRBV6-1 to TRBJ2-7; 10 positions agree with TRBD2. V dropped 0 bases and J dropped 4; count of bases not matched to a gene: 12. CDR3 size: 18 residues. The germline CDR1 and CDR2 sequences are MNHNS and SASEGT. DNA for the CDR3: TGTGCCAGCAGTGAAGCGCATTCCGGGACTAGCGTTTCTTACGAGCAGTACTTC. Translated: CASSEAHSGTSVSYEQYF.

This chain uses TRBV30 with TRBJ2-1; the D is unclear. The CDR3 spans 12 residues. From germline, CDR1 is GTSNPN and CDR2 SVGIG (reference sequence). The V end was cut by 4 bases, the J end by 13 bases, with 17 bases between. The CDR3, as DNA: TGTGCCTGGAATGCCGGCTATGAAGGACAGTTCTTC. Translation gives CAWNAGYEGQFF.

This clonotype was observed a few times. The chain is built from TRBV20-1 and TRBJ2-7; 12 nucleotides align to TRBD2. CDR3 size: 15 residues. The V gene end was trimmed by 5 bases and the J gene end by 5 bases; junction bases not matched to a gene: 10. Per the germline V gene, CDR1 is DFQATT and CDR2 is SNEGSKA (reference sequence). CDR3 in amino acids: CSAPPLAGGFHEQYF. The CDR3 DNA sequence: TGCAGTGCTCCCCCCCTAGCGGGAGGGTTCCACGAGCAGTACTTC.

V and J are TRBV7-8 and TRBJ2-4; D possibly corresponds to TRBD1 (6 bases). Per the germline V gene, CDR1 is SGHVS and CDR2 is FQNEAQ. The V gene lost 5 bases and the J gene lost 0 bases, with 14 bases spanning the gap. CDR3 length equals 16 residues. CDR3 coding DNA: TGTGCCAGCAGCCCCGTGGGGGCTCTAGCCAAAAACATTCAGTACTTC. The encoded protein is CASSPVGALAKNIQYF.

The V and J genes are TRBV5-5 and TRBJ2-5; possibly TRBD2 for D (5 bases). This CDR3 has 14 amino acids. V dropped 4 bases and J dropped 1 base, with 11 bases sitting between them. The V gene's germline CDR1 is SGHKS and CDR2 YYEKEE (reference sequence). In DNA form, the CDR3 reads TGTGCCAGCAGCCCCGGACTGTTCCAAGAGACCCAGTACTTC. Residues: CASSPGLFQETQYF. Using reference TRBV5-5 and TRBJ2-5 for the parts outside the CDR3, the full variable domain is DAGVTQSPTHLIKTRGQQVTLRCSPISGHKSVSWYQQVLGQGPQFIFQYYEKEERGRGNFPDRFSARQFPNYSSELNVNALLLGDSALYLCASSPGLFQETQYFGPGTRLLVL.

This clonotype came up a few times. V usage is TRBV15 and J usage is TRBJ1-4, with unresolved D. Germline CDR1 reads LNHNV; CDR2 reads YYDKDF (reference sequence). Between the trimmed V and J ends, which lost 4 bases and 7 bases, there was a span of 16 bases. This CDR3 has 15 residues. The CDR3 DNA reads TGTGCCACCAGCACCAGGCGTTTAGTTGCTGAAAAACTGTTTTTT. It encodes CATSTRRLVAEKLFF. Full variable domain (missing parts from reference TRBV15 and TRBJ1-4): DAMVIQNPRYQVTQFGKPVTLSCSQTLNHNVMYWYQQKSSQAPKLLFHYYDKDFNNEADTPDNFQSRRPNTSFCFLDIRSPGLGDTAMYLCATSTRRLVAEKLFFGSGTQLSVL.

In this sample, this clonotype turned up many times. The chain is built from TRBV11-3 and TRBJ2-1; 7 nucleotides match TRBD1. CDR1 and CDR2 (germline): SGHNT, YENEEA. This CDR3 has 16 amino acids. V shed 5 bases and J 0 bases; nucleotides not matched to a gene: 7. As DNA, the CDR3 is TGTGCCAGCAGCCCCCCAGGGGGAAACTCCTACAATGAGCAGTTCTTC. Translating gives CASSPPGGNSYNEQFF.